The clone carrying this T cell receptor (beta chain) was seen just once. What it recognizes is unknown. The entry originates in a study of radiotherapy plus CTLA-4 blockade in lung cancer. Whole-study findings and limits: Early shifts in blood T cell clones, with interferon-beta, reportedly predicted response best.

Treatment of patients with chemo-refractory metastatic non-small-cell lung cancer consisted of focal radiation plus CTLA-4 blockade with ipilimumab. TCRdb keeps only in-frame clones here, not all; method: immunoSEQ multiplex PCR. Among 75,000 to 95,000 clones, roughly 80% were seen once, and the ten largest hold about 23%. The V and J ends lost 4 bases and 1 base respectively, with 14 bases between them. The CDR3 has 16 amino acids. Germline CDR1 and CDR2: LNHDA and SQIVND (reference sequence). The input for sequencing was peripheral blood, taken from a patient treated with radiotherapy plus ipilimumab. The chain combines TRBV19 with TRBJ2-1; maybe TRBD1 (6 bases). The sequence was collected from a human donor with non-small cell lung cancer that progressed on radiotherapy plus ipilimumab. The CDR3: CASSTQTGPSYNEQFF. Here the CDR3 DNA reads TGTGCCAGTAGTACCCAGACAGGTCCTTCCTACAATGAGCAGTTCTTC.